The 20 T cell receptor beta chains given below trace back to one sample, sequenced in a study of OX40 agonist ivuxolimab in advanced cancers. Only in-frame clones appear in the TCRdb table, and some are missing; sequencing was by immunoSEQ multiplex PCR. The sample shows tens of thousands of clones, approximately 80% of them seen only once. The starting material was CD4+ or CD8+ T cells sorted from blood, obtained in a trial of the OX40 agonist ivuxolimab. Every receptor here comes from an adult with an advanced solid tumor such as melanoma, head and neck, liver or kidney cancer.

The table lists this clone with a few counts. The rearrangement links TRBV6-5 to TRBJ1-5, with no clear D. Looked up from germline, CDR1 is MNHEY and CDR2 is SVGAGI. CDR3 length equals 15 residues. V lost 6 bases and J 0 bases, leaving 12 bases between the germline ends. The CDR3 here is CASRETPNSNQPQHF. The CDR3 region has the DNA TGTGCCAGCAGAGAAACTCCGAATAGCAATCAGCCCCAGCATTTT.

The J gene is TRBJ1-5, the V gene TRBV2, with no clear D. Germline lookup yields CDR1 SNHLY and CDR2 FYNNEI. V was trimmed by 4 bases and J by 2 bases, leaving 9 bases between them. This CDR3 comprises 14 residues. CDR3 residues: CASSVERGNQPQHF. The CDR3 DNA is TGTGCCAGCAGTGTGGAACGGGGCAATCAGCCCCAGCATTTT.

The J gene is TRBJ1-5, the V gene TRBV6-6; D not resolved. This CDR3 contains 13 residues. Germline V gene data show CDR1 as MNHNY and CDR2 as SVGAGI (reference sequence). Trimming removed 5 bases from V and 4 bases from J, with 9 bases in between. The CDR3 spells CASSDLPNQPQHF. The CDR3 region has the DNA TGTGCCAGCAGTGATCTTCCAAATCAGCCCCAGCATTTT.

The V gene is TRBV6-5, the J gene TRBJ2-3, with no clear D. V lost 4 bases, J lost 2 bases, and 16 bases lay in between. Germline assignment: CDR1 MNHEY and CDR2 SVGAGI. The CDR3 has 16 residues. The CDR3 here is CASSLTGLVPTDTQYF. CDR3 sequence (DNA): TGTGCCAGCAGTTTGACCGGGCTAGTACCCACAGATACGCAGTATTTT.

The J gene is TRBJ2-3, the V gene TRBV7-9; 12 bases are a match to TRBD1. V was clipped by 4 bases and J by 3 bases; unmatched bases: 5. Germline V gene sequence: CDR1 SEHNR, CDR2 FQNEAQ (reference sequence). The CDR3 consists of 16 residues. This CDR3 is CASSSGGQGATDTQYF. CDR3 DNA: TGTGCCAGCAGCTCTGGGGGACAGGGGGCAACAGATACGCAGTATTTT.

The chain links TRBV7-9 to TRBJ2-4; D call uncertain. The CDR3 runs 13 residues. V was shortened by 3 bases and J by 9 bases, with 12 bases between the two germline ends. The germline V gene has CDR1 SEHNR and CDR2 FQNEAQ (reference sequence). Here the CDR3 reads CASSLTGTGIQYF. The CDR3 region has the DNA TGTGCCAGCAGCTTGACCGGAACGGGCATTCAGTACTTC.

V usage is TRBV29-1 and J usage is TRBJ1-5, with TRBD1 matching over 9 bases. CDR3 length equals 13 residues. Germline values: CDR1 SQVTM, CDR2 ANQGSEA. Trimming removed 6 bases from V and 7 bases from J; junction bases left unmatched: 7. The CDR3 here is CSVRQGDQQPQHF. The CDR3 DNA sequence: TGCAGCGTCAGACAGGGGGACCAACAGCCCCAGCATTTT.

This clone was detected a few times. This rearrangement joins TRBV18 to TRBJ1-1, with D maybe TRBD1 (6 bases). The V end lost 1 base, the J end lost 1 base, and 13 bases lay between the germline ends. The germline V gene has CDR1 KGHSH and CDR2 LQKENI. The CDR3 totals 16 residues. CDR3 DNA: TGTGCCAGCTCACCACAATGGAACAGGGAGAACACTGAAGCTTTCTTT. Encoded protein: CASSPQWNRENTEAFF.

The genes are TRBV19 and TRBJ2-1, with no clear D. Trimming shortened V by 7 bases and J by 7 bases, and 11 bases separated the two germline ends. The CDR3 is made up of 12 amino acids. The germline V gene encodes CDR1 LNHDA and CDR2 SQIVND (reference sequence). The CDR3 reads CASNVPGNEQFF. CDR3 bases: TGTGCCAGTAACGTTCCTGGTAATGAGCAGTTCTTC.

V gene TRBV18 combines with J gene TRBJ2-7; perhaps TRBD1 as D (6 bases). The V gene's germline CDR1 is KGHSH and CDR2 LQKENI. The CDR3 sequence is 12 residues long. Trimming cost V 1 base and J 5 bases, with 6 bases left between them. This chain's CDR3 is CASSPQGDEQYF. Here the CDR3 DNA reads TGTGCCAGCTCACCACAGGGGGACGAGCAGTACTTC. The full variable domain, in which reference TRBV18 and TRBJ2-7 provide the parts outside the CDR3, is NAGVMQNPRHLVRRRGQEARLRCSPMKGHSHVYWYRQLPEEGLKFMVYLQKENIIDESGMPKERFSAEFPKEGPSILRIQQVVRGDSAAYFCASSPQGDEQYFGPGTRLTVT.

V and J are TRBV11-1 and TRBJ1-5; D not resolved. This CDR3 is built from 13 residues. Germline CDR1 is SGHAT and CDR2 is FQDESV (reference sequence). Trimming left V 0 bases short and J 5 bases short, with 5 bases between. The DNA for the CDR3 is TGTGCCAGCAGCTTAGCGCGAGATCAGCCCCAGCATTTT. Residues: CASSLARDQPQHF.

There are a few counts of this clone. The J gene is TRBJ2-3, the V gene TRBV5-1; a weak D match, TRBD2 (6 bases). V was pared by 1 base and J by 4 bases, with 10 bases between. Looked up from germline, CDR1 is SGHRS and CDR2 is YFSETQ. The CDR3 consists of 14 residues. CDR3 amino acids: CASSLKSSADTQYF. The CDR3 DNA is TGCGCCAGCAGCTTGAAATCTAGCGCAGATACGCAGTATTTT.

The genes are TRBV4-1 and TRBJ2-3; possibly TRBD1 for D (6 bases). The ends were cut back, 1 base at V and 5 bases at J, with 13 bases in the middle. This CDR3 is 15 amino acids long. The germline V gene encodes CDR1 MGHRA and CDR2 YSYEKL. CDR3 coding DNA: TGCGCCAGCAGCCAAGGGGGGACAAAGGGAGATACGCAGTATTTT. Translation: CASSQGGTKGDTQYF.

The CDR3 protein is CASRTVWFLGTGANVLTF. For the CDR3, the DNA is TGTGCCAGCCGGACAGTATGGTTCCTTGGCACTGGGGCCAACGTCCTGACTTTC. V and J are TRBV28 and TRBJ2-6; maybe TRBD1 (6 bases). Germline CDR1 and CDR2: MDHEN and SYDVKM. Deletions cut 8 bases from V and 2 bases from J, with 22 bases between. The CDR3 spans 18 residues.

The chain is built from TRBV7-2 and TRBJ2-7; 11 bases line up with TRBD1. Trimming removed 5 bases from V and 2 bases from J; junction bases left unmatched: 2. Germline-derived CDR1 and CDR2 are SGHTA and FQGNSA. The CDR3 sequence is 14 residues long. CDR3 residues: CASSPGQGAYEQYF. The CDR3 DNA reads TGTGCCAGCAGCCCGGGACAGGGGGCCTACGAGCAGTACTTC.

The genes are TRBV19 and TRBJ2-2, with TRBD2 identical over 14 bases. Germline V gene lookup returns CDR1 LNHDA and CDR2 SQIVND (reference sequence). The V segment lost 8 bases and the J segment 1 base; nucleotides outside the gene matches: 6. This CDR3 is 17 amino acids long. The CDR3 protein is CASPGLAGVVNTGELFF. The DNA for the CDR3 is TGTGCCAGTCCGGGACTAGCGGGAGTAGTGAACACCGGGGAGCTGTTTTTT.

This rearrangement joins TRBV28 to TRBJ1-4, with 9 bases aligning to TRBD1. The CDR3 spans 18 residues. Germline V gene sequence: CDR1 MDHEN, CDR2 SYDVKM. V was clipped by 7 bases and J by 0 bases; unmatched bases: 12. The CDR3 DNA sequence: TGTGCCAGCACTTCTCTACAGGGGGCGTTTGCAACTAATGAAAAACTGTTTTTT. Its translation is CASTSLQGAFATNEKLFF.

This chain uses TRBV5-1 with TRBJ2-2, with TRBD1 matching over 7 bases. V was clipped by 0 bases and J by 13 bases; unmatched bases: 9. The CDR3 is 14 residues long. CDR1 is SGHRS, CDR2 YFSETQ, per germline. The CDR3 coding sequence is TGCGCCAGCAGCTTGGCTACTGACAGGGTCAGGCTGTTTTTT. Translation: CASSLATDRVRLFF.

The chain uses TRBV28 and TRBJ2-7, with D perhaps TRBD2 (5 bases). Germline CDR1 MDHEN, CDR2 SYDVKM. The V end lost 5 bases, the J end lost 2 bases, and 7 bases lay between the germline ends. The CDR3 is 12 residues long. The DNA of the CDR3 is TGTGCCAGCAGTCAGAGGGCCTACGAGCAGTACTTC. The encoded protein is CASSQRAYEQYF.

The chain carries TRBV15 and TRBJ1-4; D may be TRBD1 (5 bases). The CDR3 runs 15 residues. Germline CDR1 LNHNV, CDR2 YYDKDF (reference sequence). Trimming pared 5 bases from V and 0 bases from J, leaving 10 bases between. The CDR3 protein is CATSGRQSTNEKLFF. DNA for the CDR3: TGTGCCACCAGCGGCCGACAGTCAACTAATGAAAAACTGTTTTTT.